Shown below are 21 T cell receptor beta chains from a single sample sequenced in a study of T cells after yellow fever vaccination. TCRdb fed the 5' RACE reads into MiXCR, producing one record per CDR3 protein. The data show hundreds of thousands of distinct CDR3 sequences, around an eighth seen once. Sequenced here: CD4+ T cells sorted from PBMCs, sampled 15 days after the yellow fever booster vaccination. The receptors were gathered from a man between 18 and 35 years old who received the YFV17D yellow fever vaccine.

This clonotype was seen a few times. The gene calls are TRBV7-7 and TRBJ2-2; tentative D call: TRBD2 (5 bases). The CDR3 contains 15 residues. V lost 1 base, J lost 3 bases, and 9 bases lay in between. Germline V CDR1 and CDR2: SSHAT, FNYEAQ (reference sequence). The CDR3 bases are TGTGCCAGCAGCTTAGGGGCTAGCCACACCGGGGAGCTGTTTTTT. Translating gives CASSLGASHTGELFF.

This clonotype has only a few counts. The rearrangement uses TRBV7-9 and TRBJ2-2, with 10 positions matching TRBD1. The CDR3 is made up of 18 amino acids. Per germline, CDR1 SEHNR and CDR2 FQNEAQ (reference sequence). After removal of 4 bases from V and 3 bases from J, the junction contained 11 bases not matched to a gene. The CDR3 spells CASSSPTGGARYTGELFF. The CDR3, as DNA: TGTGCCAGCAGCTCACCGACAGGGGGCGCGCGGTACACCGGGGAGCTGTTTTTT.

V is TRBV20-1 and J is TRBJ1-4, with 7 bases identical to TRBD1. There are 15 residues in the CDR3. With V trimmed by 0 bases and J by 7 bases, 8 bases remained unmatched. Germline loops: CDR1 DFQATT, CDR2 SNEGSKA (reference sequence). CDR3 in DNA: TGCAGTGCTAGAGATCAGGGGCAGGGGGGTGAAAAACTGTTTTTT. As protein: CSARDQGQGGEKLFF.

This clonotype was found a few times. CDR3 residues: CASSFTSYEQYF. The CDR3 bases are TGTGCCAGCAGCTTCACTAGCTACGAGCAGTACTTC. V usage is TRBV7-2 and J usage is TRBJ2-7, with a tentative D call TRBD2 (5 bases). Germline V gene data show CDR1 as SGHTA and CDR2 as FQGNSA. The ends were cut back, 3 bases at V and 3 bases at J, with 6 bases in the middle. This CDR3 has 12 amino acids.

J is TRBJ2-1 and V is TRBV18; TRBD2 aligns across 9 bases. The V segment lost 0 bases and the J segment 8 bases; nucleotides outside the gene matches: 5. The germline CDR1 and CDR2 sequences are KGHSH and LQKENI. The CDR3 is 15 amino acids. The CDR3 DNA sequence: TGTGCCAGCTCACCACCCAGCGGGGGGTTCCATGAGCAGTTCTTC. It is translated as CASSPPSGGFHEQFF. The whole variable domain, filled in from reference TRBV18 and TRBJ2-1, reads NAGVMQNPRHLVRRRGQEARLRCSPMKGHSHVYWYRQLPEEGLKFMVYLQKENIIDESGMPKERFSAEFPKEGPSILRIQQVVRGDSAAYFCASSPPSGGFHEQFFGPGTRLTVL.

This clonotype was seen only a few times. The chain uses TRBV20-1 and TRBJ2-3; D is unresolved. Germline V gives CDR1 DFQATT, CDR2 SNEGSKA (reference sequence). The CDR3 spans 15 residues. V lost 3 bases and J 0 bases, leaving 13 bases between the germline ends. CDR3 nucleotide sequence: TGCAGTGCTAGGGGCTCCCTACCAAGCACAGATACGCAGTATTTT. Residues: CSARGSLPSTDTQYF.

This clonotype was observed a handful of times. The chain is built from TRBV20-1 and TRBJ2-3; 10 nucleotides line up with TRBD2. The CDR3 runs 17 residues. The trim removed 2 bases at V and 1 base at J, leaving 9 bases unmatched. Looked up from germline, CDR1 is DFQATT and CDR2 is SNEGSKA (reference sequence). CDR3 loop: CSARPPLAGGGTDTQYF. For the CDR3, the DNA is TGCAGTGCTAGACCCCCGTTAGCGGGGGGAGGCACAGATACGCAGTATTTT.

CDR3 sequence: CASSAWSYTF. The CDR3 bases are TGTGCCAGCAGTGCTTGGAGCTACACCTTC. V usage is TRBV6-6 and J usage is TRBJ1-2; D gene ambiguous. CDR1 is MNHNY and CDR2 is SVGAGI in the germline V gene (reference sequence). This CDR3 comprises 10 residues. V was clipped by 5 bases and J by 9 bases, with 7 bases between them.

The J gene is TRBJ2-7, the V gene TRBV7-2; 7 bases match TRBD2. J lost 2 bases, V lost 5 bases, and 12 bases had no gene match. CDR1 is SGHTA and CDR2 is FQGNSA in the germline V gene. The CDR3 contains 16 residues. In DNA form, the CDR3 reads TGTGCCAGCAGCCAAAATCGACTAGCACAGACCTACGAGCAGTACTTC. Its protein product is CASSQNRLAQTYEQYF. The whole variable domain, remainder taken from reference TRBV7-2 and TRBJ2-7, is GAGVSQSPSNKVTEKGKDVELRCDPISGHTALYWYRQSLGQGLEFLIYFQGNSAPDKSGLPSDRFSAERTGGSVSTLTIQRTQQEDSAVYLCASSQNRLAQTYEQYFGPGTRLTVT.

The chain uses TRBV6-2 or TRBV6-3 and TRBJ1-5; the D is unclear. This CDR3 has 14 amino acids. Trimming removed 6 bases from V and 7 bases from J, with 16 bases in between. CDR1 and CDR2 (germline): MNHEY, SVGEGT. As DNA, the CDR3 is TGTGCCAGCAGGCCTTGGAGTCGGTTGCAGCCCCAGCATTTT. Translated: CASRPWSRLQPQHF.

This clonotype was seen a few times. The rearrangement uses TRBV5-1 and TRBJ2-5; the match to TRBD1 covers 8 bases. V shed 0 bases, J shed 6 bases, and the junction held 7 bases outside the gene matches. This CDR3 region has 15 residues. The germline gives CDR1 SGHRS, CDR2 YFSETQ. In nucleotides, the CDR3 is TGCGCCAGCAGCTTGGTGACAGGGGACGGCAAGACCCAGTACTTC. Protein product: CASSLVTGDGKTQYF.

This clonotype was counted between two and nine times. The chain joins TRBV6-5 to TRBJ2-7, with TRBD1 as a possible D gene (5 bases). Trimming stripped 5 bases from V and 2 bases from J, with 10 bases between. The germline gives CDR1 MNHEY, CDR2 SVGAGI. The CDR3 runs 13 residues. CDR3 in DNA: TGTGCCAGCAGTCAGGGTTCCCCCTACGAGCAGTACTTC. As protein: CASSQGSPYEQYF.

CDR3 nucleotides: TGTGCCAGCTGTAGAACCGCGTATCTAACTAATGAAAAACTGTTTTTT. It translates to CASCRTAYLTNEKLFF. The J gene is TRBJ1-4, the V gene TRBV6-5; D gene ambiguous. CDR3 size: 16 residues. Trimming removed 8 bases at V and 1 base at J, with 17 bases between. Germline V gene sequence: CDR1 MNHEY, CDR2 SVGAGI.

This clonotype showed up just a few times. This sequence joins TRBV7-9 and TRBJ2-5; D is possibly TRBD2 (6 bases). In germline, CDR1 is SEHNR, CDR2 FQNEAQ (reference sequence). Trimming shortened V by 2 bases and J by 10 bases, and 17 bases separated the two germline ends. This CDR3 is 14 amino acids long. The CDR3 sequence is CASSLRQGGEVQYF. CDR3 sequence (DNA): TGTGCCAGCAGCTTAAGGCAGGGCGGGGAAGTCCAGTACTTC.

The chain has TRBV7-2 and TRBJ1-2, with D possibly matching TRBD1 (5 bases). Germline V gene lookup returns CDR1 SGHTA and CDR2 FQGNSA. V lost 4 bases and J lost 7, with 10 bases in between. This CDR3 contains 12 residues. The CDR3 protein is CASSSQGFGYTF. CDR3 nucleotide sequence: TGTGCCAGCAGCTCCCAGGGATTTGGCTACACCTTC. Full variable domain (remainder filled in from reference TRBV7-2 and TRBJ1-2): GAGVSQSPSNKVTEKGKDVELRCDPISGHTALYWYRQSLGQGLEFLIYFQGNSAPDKSGLPSDRFSAERTGGSVSTLTIQRTQQEDSAVYLCASSSQGFGYTFGSGTRLTVV.

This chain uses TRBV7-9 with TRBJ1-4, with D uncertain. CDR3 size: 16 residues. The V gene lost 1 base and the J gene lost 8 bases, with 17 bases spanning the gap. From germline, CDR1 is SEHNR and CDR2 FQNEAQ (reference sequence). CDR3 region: CASSLGVRTTDEKLFF. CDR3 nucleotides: TGTGCCAGCAGCTTAGGAGTACGGACGACTGACGAAAAACTGTTTTTT.

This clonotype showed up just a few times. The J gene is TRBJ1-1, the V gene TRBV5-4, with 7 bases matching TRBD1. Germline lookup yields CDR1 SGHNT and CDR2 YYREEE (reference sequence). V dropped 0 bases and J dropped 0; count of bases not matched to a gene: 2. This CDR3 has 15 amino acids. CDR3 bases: TGTGCCAGCAGCTTGGGACAGGGCCTGAACACTGAAGCTTTCTTT. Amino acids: CASSLGQGLNTEAFF.

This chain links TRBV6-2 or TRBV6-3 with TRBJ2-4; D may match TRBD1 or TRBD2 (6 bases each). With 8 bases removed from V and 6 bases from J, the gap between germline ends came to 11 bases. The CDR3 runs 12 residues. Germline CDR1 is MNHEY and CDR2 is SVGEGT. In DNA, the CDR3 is TGTGCCAGCGCCGGAGGGGGAAACATTCAGTACTTC. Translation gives CASAGGGNIQYF.

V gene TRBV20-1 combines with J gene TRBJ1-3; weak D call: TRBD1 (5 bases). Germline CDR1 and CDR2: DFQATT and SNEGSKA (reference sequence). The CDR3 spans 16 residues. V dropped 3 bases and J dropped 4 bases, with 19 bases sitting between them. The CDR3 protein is CSASRDGTFSGNTIYF. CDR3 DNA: TGCAGTGCTAGCCGGGACGGCACTTTCTCCGGAAACACCATATATTTT.

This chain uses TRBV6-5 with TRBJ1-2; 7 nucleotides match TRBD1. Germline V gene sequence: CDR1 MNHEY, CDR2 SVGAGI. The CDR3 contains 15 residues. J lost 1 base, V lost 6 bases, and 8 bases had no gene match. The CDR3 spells CASSNRDSLNYGYTF. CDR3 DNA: TGTGCCAGCAGCAACCGGGACAGCCTTAACTATGGCTACACCTTC.

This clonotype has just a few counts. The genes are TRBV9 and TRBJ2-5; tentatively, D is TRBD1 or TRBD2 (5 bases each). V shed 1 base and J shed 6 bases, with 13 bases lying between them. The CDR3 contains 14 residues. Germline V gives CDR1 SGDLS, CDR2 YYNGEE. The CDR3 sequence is CASSVSPEGQTQYF. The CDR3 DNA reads TGTGCCAGCAGCGTATCCCCCGAGGGACAGACCCAGTACTTC.